The 8 T cell receptor beta chains reported below all come from one sample, sequenced in a study of shared clonotypes between healthy human individuals. The assay was immunoSEQ multiplex PCR, and TCRdb's table has in-frame clones only and misses some. Of 2 million to 2.5 million clones in the sample, roughly 95% were seen once. Sequenced sample: naive CD4+ T cells sorted from blood. Subset in this sample: CD45RA+ positively selected. The source of these receptors is a man between 18 and 29 years old in good health.

This rearrangement joins TRBV6-6 to TRBJ2-7, with D possibly being TRBD1 (5 bases). CDR3 size: 12 residues. CDR1 and CDR2 (germline): MNHNY, SVGAGI (reference sequence). V lost 4 bases, J lost 7 bases, and 11 bases lay in between. CDR3 protein: CASSLVPGEQYF. In DNA, the CDR3 is TGTGCCAGCAGTTTGGTCCCAGGGGAGCAGTACTTC.

The rearrangement joins TRBV2 to TRBJ2-4; no firm D call. The V end was cut by 2 bases, the J end by 9 bases, with 8 bases between. CDR1 is SNHLY, CDR2 FYNNEI, per germline. The length of the CDR3 is 12 residues. CDR3 nucleotide sequence: TGTGCCAGCAGTGAACAGGCTGGCATTCAGTACTTC. It codes for CASSEQAGIQYF.

In its sample, this clone was seen once. CDR3 sequence: CAISESGLGEETQYF. DNA of the CDR3: TGTGCCATCAGTGAGTCGGGACTAGGGGAAGAGACCCAGTACTTC. V usage is TRBV10-3 and J usage is TRBJ2-5; TRBD2 matches 8 bases. CDR3 size: 15 residues. The germline V gene encodes CDR1 ENHRY and CDR2 SYGVKD. Germline trimming cut 0 bases from V and 3 bases from J; bases unmatched to any gene: 3.

The rearrangement joins TRBV28 to TRBJ1-5; D gene uncertain. Looked up from germline, CDR1 is MDHEN and CDR2 is SYDVKM. V lost 5 bases and J 3 bases, leaving 17 bases between the germline ends. CDR3 length: 16 amino acids. CDR3 loop: CASSTTGKDLNQPQHF. In DNA form, the CDR3 reads TGTGCCAGCAGTACGACCGGGAAAGACCTCAATCAGCCCCAGCATTTT.

The chain couples TRBV18 to TRBJ1-1, with D uncertain. With 6 bases removed from V and 5 bases from J, the gap between germline ends came to 10 bases. This CDR3 has 12 residues. Germline CDR1 and CDR2: KGHSH and LQKENI. The CDR3, as DNA: TGTGCCAGCTCGTACGCGGGGACTGAAGCTTTCTTT. It translates to CASSYAGTEAFF.

The chain employs TRBV9 and TRBJ1-3; possibly TRBD1 for D (6 bases). V lost 2 bases, J lost 0 bases, and 12 bases lay in between. Germline CDR1 and CDR2: SGDLS and YYNGEE. CDR3 size: 16 residues. The CDR3 nucleotides are TGTGCCAGCAGCGTGACAGGTAGCGACTCTGGAAACACCATATATTTT. This sequence encodes CASSVTGSDSGNTIYF.

This chain links TRBV7-2 with TRBJ2-1, with no clear D. In germline, CDR1 is SGHTA, CDR2 FQGNSA. V lost 3 bases to trimming and J lost 6 bases, with 9 bases between them. This CDR3 spans 13 amino acids. The chain's CDR3 is CASSLISPNEQFF. The CDR3, as DNA: TGTGCCAGCAGCTTGATTAGCCCCAATGAGCAGTTCTTC.

V usage is TRBV7-2 and J usage is TRBJ2-2, with 14 bases identical to TRBD2. CDR1 and CDR2 (germline): SGHTA, FQGNSA. The CDR3 spans 17 residues. V was pared by 4 bases and J by 6 bases, with 7 bases of the junction left unmatched. The CDR3 protein is CASSYGLAGGWPGELFF. The CDR3 nucleotides are TGTGCCAGCAGCTACGGACTAGCGGGAGGTTGGCCCGGGGAGCTGTTTTTT. The full variable domain, with the rest looked up from reference TRBV7-2 and TRBJ2-2, is GAGVSQSPSNKVTEKGKDVELRCDPISGHTALYWYRQSLGQGLEFLIYFQGNSAPDKSGLPSDRFSAERTGGSVSTLTIQRTQQEDSAVYLCASSYGLAGGWPGELFFGEGSRLTVL.